A single sample gave rise to the 15 T cell receptor beta chains below, sequenced in a study of identical twins (dated by TCRdb to about 2016). Library construction relied on 5' RACE. TCRdb lists the instrument as Illumina HiSeq 2000. TCRdb passed the public sequencing reads through fastp at Q25 and MiXCR, retaining productive beta sequences. When rows share a CDR3 protein, they turn into one entry using the most common DNA and genes. Present in this sample are a few hundred thousand distinct CDR3 sequences, over 8.5% of which were seen just once. The ten top clones hold around 3.2% of the sample. These sequences were also reported in another study, on yellow fever vaccine responses in identical twins.

Material: PBMCs. All receptors come from a young woman in good health.

The chain links TRBV27 to TRBJ2-1; TRBD2 matches at 10 bases. CDR1 is MNHEY, CDR2 SMNVEV, per germline (reference sequence). V lost 2 bases, J lost 1 base, and 2 bases stayed unmatched. This CDR3 is 16 amino acids long. The CDR3: CASSLGGLASYNEQFF. CDR3 bases: TGTGCCAGCAGTTTAGGGGGACTAGCGTCCTACAATGAGCAGTTCTTC.

The chain uses TRBV7-6 and TRBJ2-1; possibly TRBD1 for D (5 bases). This CDR3 region has 14 residues. Deletions cut 5 bases from V and 4 bases from J, with 12 bases between. Germline V gene lookup returns CDR1 SGHVS and CDR2 FNYEAQ. The chain's CDR3 is CASSPTTDYNEQFF. As DNA, the CDR3 is TGTGCCAGCAGCCCGACGACAGATTACAATGAGCAGTTCTTC.

This clonotype was recorded many times. The V and J genes are TRBV27 and TRBJ2-7; D might be TRBD1 (6 bases). V was clipped by 0 bases and J by 3 bases, with 12 bases between them. In germline, CDR1 is MNHEY, CDR2 SMNVEV (reference sequence). The CDR3 has 15 amino acids. CDR3 in DNA: TGTGCCAGCAGTTTATCGAAGCGACAGGACTACGAGCAGTACTTC. This translates into CASSLSKRQDYEQYF.

This clonotype was picked up a small number of times. The chain is built from TRBV7-9 and TRBJ2-3; D may match TRBD1 or TRBD2 (6 bases each). Trimming took off 5 bases at V and 5 bases at J, with 14 bases between the two ends. The CDR3 covers 14 residues. Germline V CDR1 and CDR2: SEHNR, FQNEAQ (reference sequence). The DNA for the CDR3 is TGTGCCAGCAGCCTCCTGGGGGGCGGAGATACGCAGTATTTT. This sequence encodes CASSLLGGGDTQYF.

A few counts support this clonotype. This rearrangement joins TRBV18 to TRBJ2-7, with D tentatively TRBD2 (5 bases). The germline V gene has CDR1 KGHSH and CDR2 LQKENI. The CDR3 runs to 13 residues. Trimming removed 3 bases from V and 5 bases from J, with 11 bases in between. CDR3 loop: CASSPSGIDEQYF. The DNA of the CDR3 is TGTGCCAGCTCACCTTCCGGGATCGACGAGCAGTACTTC.

The genes are TRBV7-6 and TRBJ2-3; D could derive from TRBD1 or TRBD2 (5 bases each). V was pared by 1 base and J by 1 base, with 12 bases between. This CDR3 spans 16 amino acids. Germline V gene data show CDR1 as SGHVS and CDR2 as FNYEAQ. CDR3 protein: CASSLVGTQRTDTQYF. The CDR3 bases are TGTGCCAGCAGCTTAGTGGGGACCCAGCGCACAGATACGCAGTATTTT. The full variable domain, with the rest looked up from reference TRBV7-6 and TRBJ2-3, is GAGVSQSPRYKVTKRGQDVALRCDPISGHVSLYWYRQALGQGPEFLTYFNYEAQQDKSGLPNDRFSAERPEGSISTLTIQRTEQRDSAMYRCASSLVGTQRTDTQYFGPGTRLTVL.

The chain carries TRBV20-1 and TRBJ2-2; 11 positions match TRBD2. The CDR3 contains 16 residues. Germline V gene data show CDR1 as DFQATT and CDR2 as SNEGSKA (reference sequence). J lost 5 bases, V lost 3 bases, and 8 bases had no gene match. CDR3 sequence: CSARGSGRVITGELFF. CDR3 DNA: TGCAGTGCTAGGGGTAGCGGGAGGGTGATAACCGGGGAGCTGTTTTTT.

The chain joins TRBV6-1 to TRBJ1-1, with D possibly TRBD1 on 5 matching bases. CDR3 size: 16 residues. Germline V gives CDR1 MNHNS, CDR2 SASEGT. V lost 5 bases and J 0 bases, leaving 16 bases between the germline ends. CDR3 sequence: CASSPPRVGVNTEAFF. The DNA for the CDR3 is TGTGCCAGCAGTCCCCCGAGGGTAGGGGTGAACACTGAAGCTTTCTTT.

The sample holds many counts of this clonotype. This sequence joins TRBV6-5 and TRBJ2-2; unclear D gene. V shed 0 bases and J shed 0 bases, with 2 bases lying between them. The CDR3 runs to 14 residues. Germline V CDR1 and CDR2: MNHEY, SVGAGI. CDR3 residues: CASSYSPNTGELFF. The CDR3 DNA follows: TGTGCCAGCAGTTACTCTCCGAACACCGGGGAGCTGTTTTTT.

This clonotype was seen more than once but under ten times. The chain joins TRBV6-2 or TRBV6-3 to TRBJ2-3, with D perhaps given as TRBD1 or TRBD2 (5 bases each). This CDR3 comprises 14 residues. Trimming removed 6 bases at V and 5 bases at J, with 15 bases between. The germline CDR1 and CDR2 sequences are MNHEY and SVGEGT. CDR3 in amino acids: CASSPGASGDTQYF. The DNA of the CDR3 is TGTGCCAGCAGCCCCGGGGCTAGTGGAGATACGCAGTATTTT.

The sample holds a few counts of this clonotype. This chain links TRBV4-3 with TRBJ2-4; 16 bases fit TRBD2. Germline CDR1 is LGHNA and CDR2 is YSLEER. V lost 8 bases to trimming and J lost 3 bases; unmatched junction nucleotides: 10. This CDR3 contains 18 residues. CDR3 nucleotides: TGCGCCAGCGTCCCGGGACTAGCGGGAGGGCAGGACAAAAACATTCAGTACTTC. Translated: CASVPGLAGGQDKNIQYF.

This clonotype was detected only a few times. This chain connects TRBV20-1 to TRBJ2-7, with D maybe TRBD1 (5 bases). Germline CDR1 DFQATT, CDR2 SNEGSKA (reference sequence). The CDR3 sequence is 15 residues long. V was cut by 0 bases and J by 1 base, with 13 bases left in between. The CDR3 loop is CSARDRVQGSYEQYF. DNA for the CDR3: TGCAGTGCTAGAGACAGGGTTCAGGGTTCCTACGAGCAGTACTTC.

This clonotype was seen at least ten times. The chain employs TRBV4-2 and TRBJ1-5; D not certain. The CDR3 covers 15 residues. V lost 0 bases, J lost 2 bases, and 8 bases lay in between. Germline lookup yields CDR1 LGHNA and CDR2 YNFKEQ. The CDR3 loop is CASSQESGRNQPQHF. The DNA for the CDR3 is TGTGCCAGCAGCCAAGAGTCAGGCCGCAATCAGCCCCAGCATTTT.

The sample holds many counts of this clonotype. CDR3 in DNA: TGCAGCGTTGGGACTAGCGGCGACTACGAGCAGTACTTC. Its translation: CSVGTSGDYEQYF. V is TRBV29-1 and J is TRBJ2-7; TRBD2 matches at 10 bases. V shed 4 bases, J shed 3 bases, and the junction held 3 bases outside the gene matches. The CDR3 spans 13 residues. Looked up from germline, CDR1 is SQVTM and CDR2 is ANQGSEA.

The V and J genes are TRBV7-2 and TRBJ1-5; TRBD1 aligns across 7 bases. The trim removed 1 base at V and 0 bases at J, leaving 6 bases unmatched. Per germline, CDR1 SGHTA and CDR2 FQGNSA. This CDR3 region has 17 residues. In nucleotides, the CDR3 is TGTGCCAGCAGCTTAGGGGACAGCCCCTATAGCAATCAGCCCCAGCATTTT. Protein product: CASSLGDSPYSNQPQHF.